This is a list of T cell receptor beta chains from one sample in a study of blood T cell repertoires in COVID-19. The data were produced by immunoSEQ multiplex PCR, yet TCRdb's version contains in-frame clones alone and is incomplete. The table includes about 250,000 clones, about four fifths detected once. Input material: peripheral blood. Receptors were obtained from a man older than 75 with acute or convalescent COVID-19. Each CDR3 is given with its conserved first and last residue. The order of the fields is clone size, V gene, D gene, J gene, CDR3 DNA, CDR3 protein. The D gene is left open where the match is weak. The size entry is marked missing in some rows and otherwise reads once, few, many or a size class.

size: -; V: TRBV24-1; D: TRBD2; J: TRBJ2-4; DNA: TGTGCCACCAGTGAACCCGGGACTAGCGGGGGAGTAGCCAAAAACATTCAGTACTTC; CDR3: CATSEPGTSGGVAKNIQYF
size: -; V: TRBV19; D: TRBD1; J: TRBJ1-2; DNA: TGTGCCAGTAGTATGGGACAGCCGGCACCAGGCTACACCTTC; CDR3: CASSMGQPAPGYTF
size: -; V: TRBV5-1; D: -; J: TRBJ2-1; DNA: TGCGCCAGCAGCTTGATGCCGGGCTCCTACAATGAGCAGTTCTTC; CDR3: CASSLMPGSYNEQFF
size: -; V: TRBV5-6; D: TRBD2; J: TRBJ2-1; DNA: TGTGCCAGCAGCTTGCAGCTGACTAGCGGATACAATGAGCAGTTCTTC; CDR3: CASSLQLTSGYNEQFF
size: -; V: TRBV30; D: TRBD1; J: TRBJ1-5; DNA: TGTGCCTGGAGTCCAAGGACCGGGACAGGGGTCGGTCAGCCCCAGCATTTT; CDR3: CAWSPRTGTGVGQPQHF
size: -; V: TRBV27; D: -; J: TRBJ1-5; DNA: TGTGCCAGCAGCGCGGGGGGCAAAAGCAATCAGCCCCAGCATTTT; CDR3: CASSAGGKSNQPQHF
size: -; V: TRBV6-5; D: -; J: TRBJ2-5; DNA: TGTGCCAGCAGCCCCGACGGGCAAGAGACCCAGTACTTC; CDR3: CASSPDGQETQYF
size: -; V: TRBV10-3; D: -; J: TRBJ1-1; DNA: TGTGCCATCAGGCCAGGGGATAACACTGAAGCTTTCTTT; CDR3: CAIRPGDNTEAFF
size: -; V: TRBV7-9; D: -; J: TRBJ1-5; DNA: TGTGCCAGCAGCCGGGGGGGAAGCAATCAGCCCCAGCATTTT; CDR3: CASSRGGSNQPQHF
size: -; V: TRBV6-5; D: TRBD1; J: TRBJ1-1; DNA: TGTGCCAGCAGTTGGGACAGGGTTATGAACACTGAAGCTTTCTTT; CDR3: CASSWDRVMNTEAFF
size: few; V: TRBV18; D: -; J: TRBJ1-6; DNA: TGTGCCAGCTCACCCTCGGGAGGGGACTCACCCCTCCACTTT; CDR3: CASSPSGGDSPLHF
size: -; V: TRBV3-1/TRBV3-2; D: TRBD2; J: TRBJ2-5; DNA: TGTGCCAGCAGCCAAACCACTAGCGGGAGGGGAGGTAATTACTTC; CDR3: CASSQTTSGRGGNYF
size: -; V: TRBV6-6; D: -; J: TRBJ2-5; DNA: TGTGCCAGCAGCCTTACGCTGAGGGAGTACCAAGAGACCCAGTACTTC; CDR3: CASSLTLREYQETQYF
size: once; V: TRBV5-1; D: TRBD1; J: TRBJ1-5; DNA: TGCGCCAGCAGCTTGGAAGGGGACAGGGGCCAGCCCCAGCATTTT; CDR3: CASSLEGDRGQPQHF
size: -; V: TRBV5-1; D: -; J: TRBJ2-3; DNA: TGCGCCAGCACCCTGGCCTTTAGACAAGATACGCAGTATTTT; CDR3: CASTLAFRQDTQYF
size: once; V: TRBV5-8; D: TRBD1; J: TRBJ1-5; DNA: TGTGCCAGCAGCTTAGGGACAGGGGGCGGCAATCAGCCCCAGCATTTT; CDR3: CASSLGTGGGNQPQHF
size: -; V: TRBV30; D: TRBD1; J: TRBJ2-7; DNA: TGTGCCTGGAACTCAGGGGGCCGCCTCGAGCAGTACTTC; CDR3: CAWNSGGRLEQYF
size: -; V: TRBV5-1; D: TRBD1; J: TRBJ1-4; DNA: TGCGCCAGCAGCCGGACAGGGGATAATGAAAAACTGTTTTTT; CDR3: CASSRTGDNEKLFF
size: -; V: TRBV27; D: -; J: TRBJ2-2; DNA: TGTGCCAGTCGTCGGGGGTACAACACCGGGGAGCTGTTTTTT; CDR3: CASRRGYNTGELFF
size: -; V: TRBV18; D: -; J: TRBJ2-1; DNA: TGTGCCAGCTCACCGCGGAGCCGAAGCTCCTACAATGAGCAGTTCTTC; CDR3: CASSPRSRSSYNEQFF
size: -; V: TRBV24-1; D: -; J: TRBJ2-5; DNA: TGTGCCACCAGTGTCTCCGGGGGCCAAGAGACCCAGTACTTC; CDR3: CATSVSGGQETQYF
size: -; V: TRBV2; D: TRBD1; J: TRBJ1-4; DNA: TGTGCCAGCAGTGAACAGACAGGGAGCAATGAAAAACTGTTTTTT; CDR3: CASSEQTGSNEKLFF
size: -; V: TRBV5-6; D: TRBD1; J: TRBJ2-7; DNA: TGTGCCAGCAGCCGGACAGGGGGTGTTATTGAGCAGTACTTC; CDR3: CASSRTGGVIEQYF
size: once; V: TRBV5-5; D: -; J: TRBJ1-2; DNA: TGTGCCAGCAGCCGGACGATCTTAGTCCAGGGTCGGGGCTACACCTTC; CDR3: CASSRTILVQGRGYTF
size: -; V: TRBV6-2/TRBV6-3; D: -; J: TRBJ1-2; DNA: TGTGCCAGCAGTTACTCGAATCGTCGCGGGGGGCCCCCAAATAACTATGGCTACACCTTC; CDR3: CASSYSNRRGGPPNNYGYTF
size: -; V: TRBV19; D: -; J: TRBJ1-6; DNA: TGTGCCAGCTCGTGGGAGCCCACCAATTCACCCCTCCACTTT; CDR3: CASSWEPTNSPLHF
size: -; V: TRBV4-1; D: -; J: TRBJ2-2; DNA: TGCGCCAGCAGCCATGAGTTAAACACCGGGGAGCTGTTTTTT; CDR3: CASSHELNTGELFF
size: -; V: TRBV18; D: TRBD2; J: TRBJ2-1; DNA: TGTGCCAGCTCACTACGCGGGACTAGCGGTTGGAATGAGCAGTTCTTC; CDR3: CASSLRGTSGWNEQFF
size: -; V: TRBV11-2; D: TRBD2; J: TRBJ2-7; DNA: TGTGCCAGCAGCTCCGGGACTAGCGCCTACGAGCAGTACTTC; CDR3: CASSSGTSAYEQYF
size: -; V: TRBV6-5; D: TRBD2; J: TRBJ2-4; DNA: TGTGCCAGCAGTTATGGTTCGGGGGGAAACATTCAGTACTTC; CDR3: CASSYGSGGNIQYF
size: -; V: TRBV5-8; D: -; J: TRBJ2-1; DNA: TGTGCCAGCAGATCTAGACGGAGCTCCTACAATGAGCAGTTCTTC; CDR3: CASRSRRSSYNEQFF
size: -; V: TRBV18; D: -; J: TRBJ2-3; DNA: TGTGCCAGCTCACCACCCAACAGGGCGGCGGATACGCAGTATTTT; CDR3: CASSPPNRAADTQYF
size: -; V: TRBV7-3; D: -; J: TRBJ2-3; DNA: TGTGCCAGCAGCTTAACGGCCCTGGGCACCGGGGGAGATACGCAGTATTTT; CDR3: CASSLTALGTGGDTQYF
size: -; V: TRBV18; D: TRBD1; J: TRBJ2-7; DNA: TGTGCCAGCTCACTAGAACTTGGATGGGGGACAGGGCCCTACGAGCAGTACTTC; CDR3: CASSLELGWGTGPYEQYF
size: -; V: TRBV19; D: TRBD1; J: TRBJ1-4; DNA: TGTGCCACAAGGGGACAGATCAATGAAAAACTGTTTTTT; CDR3: CATRGQINEKLFF
size: -; V: TRBV10-3; D: -; J: TRBJ1-1; DNA: TGTGCCATCAGTGAGGTAATGGGACACCAAGCTTTCTTT; CDR3: CAISEVMGHQAFF
size: few; V: TRBV11-3; D: -; J: TRBJ2-1; DNA: TGTGCCAGCAGCTCTGCGGGGTACGAAAATGAGCAGTTCTTC; CDR3: CASSSAGYENEQFF